A selection of T cell receptor beta chains follows, all from one sample in a study of blood T cell repertoires in COVID-19. Assay used: immunoSEQ multiplex PCR; TCRdb lists only in-frame clones, some missing. This sample has a few hundred thousand clones, with roughly 90% found just once. The sample taken for sequencing was peripheral blood. These receptors all stem from a woman aged 30 to 39 with acute or convalescent COVID-19. Both conserved end residues are part of each CDR3. D genes are given only for firm matches. Rows give clone size only sometimes, using once, few, many, or a class for an expanded clone.

TRBJ2-3,-,TRBV4-3,-,TGCGCCAGCAGCCTCGAGCGTGGAGATACGCAGTATTTT,CASSLERGDTQYF
TRBJ2-1,TRBD1,TRBV27,-,TGTGCCAGCAGTTTAAGGGACAGATCCCACAATGAGCAGTTCTTC,CASSLRDRSHNEQFF
TRBJ1-2,-,TRBV19,-,TGTGCCAGTAGTATTCTTATGGGGACTGGAGGAAGCCTCTATGGCTACACCTTC,CASSILMGTGGSLYGYTF
TRBJ2-5,-,TRBV21-1,-,TGTGCCAGCAGCAATCGAATCCCCAGGGCCGCGGGGGAGACCCAGTACTTC,CASSNRIPRAAGETQYF
TRBJ1-1,-,TRBV13,-,TGTGCCAGCAGCTTAGGTGGCAGGGACTCTGAAGCTTTCTTT,CASSLGGRDSEAFF
TRBJ2-1,TRBD2,TRBV6-5,-,TGTGCCAGCAGTAACGCGGGACTAGCGGGCAATGAGCAGTTCTTC,CASSNAGLAGNEQFF
TRBJ2-1,-,TRBV23-1,-,TGCGCCAGCAGTCAATCGGGCCAGGATGCCTACAATGAGCAGTTCTTC,CASSQSGQDAYNEQFF
TRBJ2-1,-,TRBV5-4,-,TGTGCCAGCAGCGACAAAGGGAGACACTACAATGAGCAGTTCTTC,CASSDKGRHYNEQFF
TRBJ2-3,-,TRBV5-5,-,TGTGCCAGCAGGTCCACTATGGATACGCAGTATTTT,CASRSTMDTQYF
TRBJ2-7,TRBD1,TRBV4-2,-,TGTGCCAGCAGCCAAGTGGACAGGGGAGGCGACGAGCAGTACTTC,CASSQVDRGGDEQYF
TRBJ1-3,TRBD1,TRBV5-1,-,TGCGCCAGCAGCCCGACTGACAGGGGCTCTGGAAACACCATATATTTT,CASSPTDRGSGNTIYF
TRBJ2-3,-,TRBV5-1,-,TGCGCCAGCAGCCTGATAGCGGACACAGATACGCAGTATTTT,CASSLIADTDTQYF
TRBJ2-2,-,TRBV5-6,-,TGTGCCAGCAGCCCAATCGCCCGAGCCGGGGAGCTGTTTTTT,CASSPIARAGELFF
TRBJ2-3,-,TRBV4-3,-,TGCGCCAGCAGCTACAATCCAAAAGATACGCAGTATTTT,CASSYNPKDTQYF
TRBJ2-7,TRBD2,TRBV9,once,TGTGCCAGCAGCGCGGCGGGACTAGCGGGATCCGAGCAGTACTTC,CASSAAGLAGSEQYF
TRBJ2-7,-,TRBV7-9,-,TGTGCCAGCAGCTTAGTAGAAACCGAGCAGTACTTC,CASSLVETEQYF
TRBJ1-2,-,TRBV18,-,TGTGCCAGCTCACCCGGGACAAATAGTGGCTACACCTTC,CASSPGTNSGYTF
TRBJ1-2,-,TRBV30,-,TGTGCCTGGACAGGGAATAACTATGGCTACACCTTC,CAWTGNNYGYTF
TRBJ2-5,-,TRBV4-3,-,TGCGCCAGCAGCCAAGACTCCGGGTGGGAGACCCAGTACTTC,CASSQDSGWETQYF
TRBJ2-7,TRBD2,TRBV6-5,-,TGTGCCAGCAGACTTACTAGCGGGAGCTTTGAAGAGCAGTACTTC,CASRLTSGSFEEQYF
TRBJ2-3,-,TRBV7-2,-,TGTGCCAGCAGCTTAGCCCGTCTAGGTACGCAGTATTTT,CASSLARLGTQYF
TRBJ1-2,-,TRBV19,once,TGTGCCAGTAGTATCAGGGGCACGAATGGCTACACCTTC,CASSIRGTNGYTF
TRBJ2-6,-,TRBV5-8,-,TGTGCCAGCAGCGAACGGGGTTCTGGGGCCAACGTCCTGACTTTC,CASSERGSGANVLTF
TRBJ2-1,-,TRBV7-2,-,TGTGCCAGCAGCCCCCAGGGGGGCCGCATGGGCGGTGAGCAGTTCTTC,CASSPQGGRMGGEQFF
TRBJ1-1,-,TRBV5-1,-,TGCGCCAGCAGCTTGGACTCCCGCACTGAAGCTTTCTTT,CASSLDSRTEAFF
TRBJ2-7,TRBD2,TRBV12-5,-,TGTGCTAGTGGTTTGGCCATAAGCGGGAGCGCCTGGTACGAGCAGTACTTC,CASGLAISGSAWYEQYF
TRBJ2-7,-,TRBV7-2,-,TGTGCCAGCAGCTTCTCTATCACCTACGAGCAGTACTTC,CASSFSITYEQYF
TRBJ1-4,TRBD1,TRBV5-1,-,TGCGCCAGCAGCCCGACAGGGTTTAATGAAAAACTGTTTTTT,CASSPTGFNEKLFF
TRBJ2-1,TRBD1,TRBV15,-,TGTGCCACCAGCAGAGATTGGTACAGGGGGCAGGGTGAGCAGTTCTTC,CATSRDWYRGQGEQFF
TRBJ1-2,-,TRBV12-3/TRBV12-4,-,TGTGCCAGCAGTTTGGCGGACTATGGCTACACCTTC,CASSLADYGYTF
TRBJ2-3,TRBD1,TRBV7-2,-,TGTGCCAGCAGGTCTCGGGACAGACGAGATACGCAGTATTTT,CASRSRDRRDTQYF
TRBJ2-1,-,TRBV7-2,-,TGTGCCAGCAGCCACCCTAACAATGAGCAGTTCTTC,CASSHPNNEQFF
TRBJ2-3,-,TRBV10-1,-,TGCGCCAGCAGTGACTCTAACACAGATACGCAGTATTTT,CASSDSNTDTQYF
TRBJ2-7,-,TRBV27,-,TGTGCCAGCAGTCCACGTACAGGGAGAGGGGAGTACTTC,CASSPRTGRGEYF
TRBJ2-2,TRBD1,TRBV29-1,-,TGCAGCGTGGGACAGGGGGCGGGGGAGCTGTTTTTT,CSVGQGAGELFF
TRBJ1-3,-,TRBV7-2,-,TGTGCCAGCAGCTTCAGCCCCGGAGGCCTGCGTGGAAACACCATATATTTT,CASSFSPGGLRGNTIYF
TRBJ2-5,TRBD2,TRBV3-1/TRBV3-2,-,TGTGCCAGCAGCCAAGGACTAGCGGGAGTAGAGACCCAGTACTTC,CASSQGLAGVETQYF
TRBJ2-7,-,TRBV7-2,-,TGTGCCAGCAGCTTATTACGGGCTAGCGCGGCCTACGAGCAGTACTTC,CASSLLRASAAYEQYF
TRBJ1-2,-,TRBV7-2,-,TGTGCCAGCAGCTTAGGGAGGACCCGTGGCTACACCTTC,CASSLGRTRGYTF
TRBJ1-6,TRBD1,TRBV19,-,TGTGCCAGCAGGACTCTGGGACAGGGTGATAATTCACCCCTCCACTTT,CASRTLGQGDNSPLHF
TRBJ2-1,-,TRBV3-1/TRBV3-2,-,TGTGCCAGCAGCCCCGGGGGCGGGAGCAGGTACAATGAGCAGTTCTTC,CASSPGGGSRYNEQFF
TRBJ2-3,-,TRBV7-2,-,TGTGCCAGCAGCTTAATGGAGACAGATACGCAGTATTTT,CASSLMETDTQYF
TRBJ2-4,TRBD2,TRBV18,-,TGTGCCAGCTCCCTTACTAGCGGGAGGGCCGAGGTTGGGAACATTCAGTACTTC,CASSLTSGRAEVGNIQYF
TRBJ2-7,-,TRBV6-2/TRBV6-3,-,TGTGCCAGCAGCGTAGCTCCCCCGGGTGGCGAGCAGTACTTC,CASSVAPPGGEQYF
TRBJ2-6,TRBD2,TRBV4-3,-,TGCGCCAGCAGCCAAGTTTTCGGGACTAGCGGCTCTGGGGCCAACGTCCTGACTTTC,CASSQVFGTSGSGANVLTF
TRBJ2-2,TRBD1,TRBV7-7,-,TGTGCCAGCAGCCCAGGACAGGGCGTGAGCGGGGAGCTGTTTTTT,CASSPGQGVSGELFF
TRBJ2-3,-,TRBV30,-,TGTGCCTGGAGTGTGAGGACAGATACGCAGTATTTT,CAWSVRTDTQYF
TRBJ2-1,TRBD2,TRBV9,-,TGTGCCAGCAGCGTAGAGGGAGGGAATGAGCAGTTCTTC,CASSVEGGNEQFF
TRBJ2-1,TRBD1,TRBV15,-,TGTGCCACCAGCTCATCTGGACGGGACAGGAGGTACAATGAGCAGTTCTTC,CATSSSGRDRRYNEQFF
TRBJ2-2,TRBD2,TRBV5-8,-,TGTGCCAGCAGCTTTAGGGCTAGCGGGAGTTACACCGGGGAGCTGTTTTTT,CASSFRASGSYTGELFF
TRBJ2-7,-,TRBV19,-,TGTGCCAGTAGTAGGGGCGGGGTCGGAATAAGGCAGTACTTC,CASSRGGVGIRQYF
TRBJ1-6,-,TRBV30,once,TGTGCCTGGAGTACCCCGGGACAATATAATTCACCCCTCCACTTT,CAWSTPGQYNSPLHF
TRBJ1-1,-,TRBV5-4,-,TGTGCCAGCAGCTTCTCCAGTCCCCTGGGATTCGACAGGCTGAACACTGAAGCTTTCTTT,CASSFSSPLGFDRLNTEAFF